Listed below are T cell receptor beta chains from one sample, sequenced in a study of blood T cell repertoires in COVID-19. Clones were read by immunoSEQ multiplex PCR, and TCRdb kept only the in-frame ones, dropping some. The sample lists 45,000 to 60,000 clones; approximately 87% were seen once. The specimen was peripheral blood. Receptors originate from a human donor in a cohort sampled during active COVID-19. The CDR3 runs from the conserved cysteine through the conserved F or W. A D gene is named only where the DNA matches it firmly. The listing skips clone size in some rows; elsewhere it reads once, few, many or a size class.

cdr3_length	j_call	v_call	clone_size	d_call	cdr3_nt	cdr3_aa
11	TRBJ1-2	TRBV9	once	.	TGTGCCAGCAGCGCACTATACGGCTACACCTTC	CASSALYGYTF
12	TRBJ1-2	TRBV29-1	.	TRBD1	TGCAGCGTTGAATCGGACAGGGGATCTTTCACCTTC	CSVESDRGSFTF
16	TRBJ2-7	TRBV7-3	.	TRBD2	TGTGCCAGCACCCGGACTAGCGGGGGTTCCTCCTACGAGCAGTACTTC	CASTRTSGGSSYEQYF
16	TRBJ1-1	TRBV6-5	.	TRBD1	TGTGCCAGCAGTTCAAAGGGGGCCGGCAGAAACACTGAAGCTTTCTTT	CASSSKGAGRNTEAFF
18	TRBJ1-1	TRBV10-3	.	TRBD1	TGTGCCATCAGCCCCGAGGGGGGCAGGGGGTTCATGAACACTGAAGCTTTCTTT	CAISPEGGRGFMNTEAFF
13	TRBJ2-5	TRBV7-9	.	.	TGTGCCAGCAGCTTAGCAGGGGGAGAGACCCAGTACTTC	CASSLAGGETQYF
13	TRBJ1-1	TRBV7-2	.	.	TGTGCCAGCAGCGTCAACAGGAACACTGAAGCTTTCTTT	CASSVNRNTEAFF
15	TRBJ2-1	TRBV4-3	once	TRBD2	TGCGCCAGCAGCCCCGGGACTACCTCCTACAATGAGCAGTTCTTC	CASSPGTTSYNEQFF
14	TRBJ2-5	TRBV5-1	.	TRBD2	TGCGCCAGCAGCCCGGGGACTACCCAAGAGACCCAGTACTTC	CASSPGTTQETQYF
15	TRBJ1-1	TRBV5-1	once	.	TGCGCCAGCAGCCGGTCAGGTTCTATGAACACTGAAGCTTTCTTT	CASSRSGSMNTEAFF
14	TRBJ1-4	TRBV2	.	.	TGTGCCAGCGGAAAACAGGGTATACGTGAAAAACTGTTTTTT	CASGKQGIREKLFF
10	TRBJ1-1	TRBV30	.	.	TGTGCCTGGAGTGTACTTGAAGCTTTCTTT	CAWSVLEAFF
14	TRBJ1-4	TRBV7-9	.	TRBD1	TGTGCCAGCAGCCCCGGACAGGGCATAGGAAAACTGTTTTTT	CASSPGQGIGKLFF
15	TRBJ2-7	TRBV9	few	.	TGTGCCAGCAGCGCCAACAGGGAGCTCTCCTACGAGCAGTACTTC	CASSANRELSYEQYF
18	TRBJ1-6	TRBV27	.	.	TGTGCCAGCAGTTTACGTCAGGGGCTTAGCTCCTATAATTCACCCCTCCACTTT	CASSLRQGLSSYNSPLHF
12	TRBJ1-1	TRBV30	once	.	TGTGCCTGCCAATCCCCGTACCAAGAGGCTTTCTTT	CACQSPYQEAFF
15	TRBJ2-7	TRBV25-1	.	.	TGTGCCAGCAGTGCCTCCGGACGGGATACCTACGAGCAGTACTTC	CASSASGRDTYEQYF
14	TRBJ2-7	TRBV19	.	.	TGTGCCAGTAGTGAAGCGGGTCTTTCCTACGAGCAGTACTTC	CASSEAGLSYEQYF
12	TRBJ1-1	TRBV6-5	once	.	TGTGCCAGCAGAAGAGAGGGCACTGAAGCTTTCTTT	CASRREGTEAFF
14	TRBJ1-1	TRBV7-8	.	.	TGTGCCCTAAAACCCGACAGGATAAACACTGAAGCTTTCTTT	CALKPDRINTEAFF
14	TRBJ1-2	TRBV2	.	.	TGTGCCAGCAGGGATATACAGGGATCCTATGGCTACACCTTC	CASRDIQGSYGYTF
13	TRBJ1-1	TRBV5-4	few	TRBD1	TGTGCCAGCAGCTTACAGGGGTCGGGTGAAGCTTTCTTT	CASSLQGSGEAFF
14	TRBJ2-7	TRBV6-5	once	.	TGTGCCAGCAGTTACAGCCAGGGAGGTTTCGAGCAGTACTTC	CASSYSQGGFEQYF
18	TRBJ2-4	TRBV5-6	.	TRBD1	TGTGCCAGCAGCTTTTTAGGGGACAGCGTGAGAGCCAAAAACATTCAGTACTTC	CASSFLGDSVRAKNIQYF
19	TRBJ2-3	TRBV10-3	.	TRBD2	TGTGCCATCAGTGAGAATCCCGGGACTAGCGGGGGGCCCAAAGATACGCAGTATTTT	CAISENPGTSGGPKDTQYF
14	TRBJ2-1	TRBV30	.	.	TGTGCCTGCCAGGGGGGCATGGGGTACAATGAGCAGTTCTTC	CACQGGMGYNEQFF
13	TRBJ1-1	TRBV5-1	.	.	TGCGCCAGCAGCACTCAGGGGAACACTGAAGCTTTCTTT	CASSTQGNTEAFF
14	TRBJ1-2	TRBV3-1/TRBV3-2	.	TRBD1	TGTGCCAGCAGCTCACGGGGGACAGTAATCGGCTACACCTTC	CASSSRGTVIGYTF
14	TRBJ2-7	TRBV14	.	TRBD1	TGTGCCAGCAGTCCGGGACAGGGGCCCTACGAGCAGTACTTC	CASSPGQGPYEQYF
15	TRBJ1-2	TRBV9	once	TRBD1	TGTGCCAGCAGCGTGACAGGGGACGCTAACTATGGCTACACCTTC	CASSVTGDANYGYTF
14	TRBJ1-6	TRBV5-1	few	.	TGCGCCAGCAGCTTGGGGCGGAATAATTCACCCCTCCACTTT	CASSLGRNNSPLHF
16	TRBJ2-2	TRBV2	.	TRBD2	TGTGCCAGCAGCACTACTAGCGGGGTGGGCACCGGGGAGCTGTTTTTT	CASSTTSGVGTGELFF
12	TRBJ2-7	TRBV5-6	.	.	TGTGCCAGCAGCCTGACAGGCTACGAGCAGTACTTC	CASSLTGYEQYF